A single TCR beta chain is shown here with its context. This specimen comes from a study of blood T cell repertoires in COVID-19. Study background: Collection of acute and convalescent COVID-19 samples took place in the United States, Italy and Spain. T cells, B-cell-depleted T cells, or PBMCs provided the cDNA or gDNA that served as material.

CDR1 is SGHNT and CDR2 is YYREEE in the germline V gene (reference sequence). This CDR3 region has 13 residues. Trimming took 0 bases from V and 6 from J, leaving 9 bases between them. How the authors handled the data: Reference gene primer amplification in the assay estimated nucleated cell counts. Sequencing used immunoSEQ multiplex PCR; TCRdb keeps in-frame clones, though not all of them. That table is the source of V, J and clone size, and D and trimming were worked out from the DNA. Here the sample spans around 380,000 clones, about 80% being singletons. The sequence was collected from a human donor with acute or convalescent COVID-19. The donor label of this sample is uncertain. The chain combines TRBV5-4 with TRBJ1-2; D is possibly TRBD1 (5 bases). Sequencing was performed on peripheral blood. Here the CDR3 DNA reads TGTGCCAGCAGCTTGGGGGGGGAGCATGGCTACACCTTC. Protein sequence: CASSLGGEHGYTF.